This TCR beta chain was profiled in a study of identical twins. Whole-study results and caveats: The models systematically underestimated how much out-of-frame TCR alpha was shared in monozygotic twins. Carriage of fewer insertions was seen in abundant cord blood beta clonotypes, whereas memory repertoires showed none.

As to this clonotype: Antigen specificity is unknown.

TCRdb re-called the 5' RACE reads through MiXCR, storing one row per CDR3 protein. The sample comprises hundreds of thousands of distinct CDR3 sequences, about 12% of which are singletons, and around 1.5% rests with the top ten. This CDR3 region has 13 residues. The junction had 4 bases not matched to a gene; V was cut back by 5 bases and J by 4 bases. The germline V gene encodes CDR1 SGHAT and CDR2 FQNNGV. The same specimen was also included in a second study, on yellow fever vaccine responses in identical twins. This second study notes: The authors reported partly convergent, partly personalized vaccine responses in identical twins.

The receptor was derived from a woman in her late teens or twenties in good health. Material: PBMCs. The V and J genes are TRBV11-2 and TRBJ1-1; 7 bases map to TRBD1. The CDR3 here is CASSPQGVTEAFF. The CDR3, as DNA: TGTGCCAGCAGCCCCCAGGGGGTCACTGAAGCTTTCTTT.